These 29 T cell receptor beta chains were all obtained from the same sample, sequenced in a study of graft-versus-host responses after intestinal transplantation. Clones were sequenced by immunoSEQ multiplex PCR, and TCRdb holds only the in-frame ones, with some missing. The sample lists 80,000 or so clones, about 90% occurring once. The specimen was PBMCs, collected 98 days after intestinal transplantation. These receptors all stem from a human patient who received an intestinal transplant, so some T cells may come from the graft donor.

CDR3 amino acids: CASSLIGVSTDTQYF. The CDR3 nucleotides are TGCGCCAGCAGCTTGATAGGGGTTAGCACAGATACGCAGTATTTT. The chain carries TRBV5-1 and TRBJ2-3; tentatively, D is TRBD1 (5 bases). Germline CDR1 SGHRS, CDR2 YFSETQ. This CDR3 region has 15 residues. The V gene lost 1 base and the J gene lost 0 bases, with 9 bases spanning the gap.

The chain combines TRBV9 with TRBJ1-5; no clear D. This CDR3 spans 13 amino acids. Trimming took 4 bases from V and 9 from J, leaving 14 bases between them. Per germline, CDR1 SGDLS and CDR2 YYNGEE. CDR3 coding DNA: TGTGCCAGCAGCACCGAAGACAAACCGCCCCAGCATTTT. Translated: CASSTEDKPPQHF.

V gene TRBV11-2 combines with J gene TRBJ2-1; D tentatively fits TRBD1 or TRBD2 (5 bases each). The germline gives CDR1 SGHAT, CDR2 FQNNGV. CDR3 length equals 14 residues. Trimming shortened V by 7 bases and J by 7 bases, and 17 bases separated the two germline ends. CDR3 coding DNA: TGTGCCAGCATTCGGGGCCAAGAAAAGAATGAGCAGTTCTTC. Protein product: CASIRGQEKNEQFF.

This rearrangement joins TRBV6-6 to TRBJ2-7; tentatively, D is TRBD2 (6 bases). Per the germline V gene, CDR1 is MNHNY and CDR2 is SVGAGI (reference sequence). This CDR3 is 15 amino acids long. Trimming removed 5 bases at V and 4 bases at J, with 18 bases between. In nucleotides, the CDR3 is TGTGCCAGCAGTCCAGGACTACTGGGTTCTTACGAGCAGTACTTC. This sequence encodes CASSPGLLGSYEQYF.

The rearrangement links TRBV6-5 to TRBJ2-2, with D perhaps TRBD2 (5 bases). CDR1 MNHEY and CDR2 SVGAGI come from the germline V gene. V lost 6 bases to trimming and J lost 4 bases, with 12 bases between them. The CDR3 contains 14 residues. The CDR3 coding sequence is TGTGCCAGCAGATCAGCGGCCCTCACCGGGGAGCTGTTTTTT. This gives the protein CASRSAALTGELFF.

CDR3 protein: CASSLAGGRETQYF. DNA of the CDR3: TGTGCCAGCAGCTTAGCGGGGGGCAGGGAGACCCAGTACTTC. The J gene is TRBJ2-5, the V gene TRBV13; D may be TRBD2 (7 bases). The CDR3 contains 14 residues. CDR1 is PRHDT and CDR2 is FYEKMQ in the germline V gene (reference sequence). Trimming left V 1 base short and J 5 bases short, with 11 bases between.

This sequence joins TRBV19 and TRBJ2-5, with TRBD2 identical over 11 bases. Germline V gene lookup returns CDR1 LNHDA and CDR2 SQIVND (reference sequence). The CDR3 loop spans 15 amino acids. The junction had 8 bases not matched to a gene; V was cut back by 4 bases and J by 7 bases. CDR3 in amino acids: CASSTTSGSGGTQYF. CDR3 nucleotides: TGTGCCAGTAGTACTACTAGCGGGAGTGGAGGGACCCAGTACTTC.

This chain uses TRBV28 with TRBJ1-2; D perhaps matches TRBD1 (5 bases). With 3 bases removed from V and 5 bases from J, the gap between germline ends came to 10 bases. This CDR3 spans 13 amino acids. Germline CDR1 MDHEN, CDR2 SYDVKM. In DNA, the CDR3 is TGTGCCAGCAGTTTGATACAGGAGTATGGCTACACCTTC. Translated, it gives CASSLIQEYGYTF.

This clone was counted once. Here the CDR3 DNA reads TGTGCCAGCATGACTAGCGGGGGGGCCCAACGTCCCAGAGAACAGTACTTC. This gives the protein CASMTSGGAQRPREQYF. The rearrangement uses TRBV7-9 and TRBJ2-7; 14 nucleotides agree with TRBD2. V lost 7 bases and J lost 10; bases outside the gene matches: 18. The CDR3 runs to 17 residues. Germline assignment: CDR1 SEHNR and CDR2 FQNEAQ (reference sequence).

Regarding this clone: Other DNA sequences within the sample encode an identical CDR3. The chain joins TRBV11-3 to TRBJ2-2; D is possibly TRBD1 (5 bases). The CDR3 extends over 15 amino acids. Trimming took off 1 base at V and 1 base at J, with 7 bases between the two ends. Germline CDR1 and CDR2: SGHNT and YENEEA. CDR3 in DNA: TGTGCCAGCAGCTTAGGGCAGGGGAACACCGGGGAGCTGTTTTTT. Translation gives CASSLGQGNTGELFF.

The CDR3 DNA follows: TGCGCCAGCAGCTTAGCGGGGGGCATGAACACTGAAGCTTTCTTT. Translating gives CASSLAGGMNTEAFF. The chain joins TRBV5-1 to TRBJ1-1, with a weak D call TRBD1 (6 bases). V was shortened by 2 bases and J by 0 bases, with 11 bases between the two germline ends. CDR1 SGHRS and CDR2 YFSETQ come from the germline V gene. There are 15 residues in the CDR3.

The chain links TRBV7-2 to TRBJ2-2; 9 nucleotides match TRBD2. The CDR3 has 15 amino acids. The V and J ends lost 2 bases and 4 bases, in that order; junction bases with no gene match: 2. Germline CDR1 and CDR2: SGHTA and FQGNSA. This CDR3 reads CASSLLAGFTGELFF. The CDR3 region has the DNA TGTGCCAGCAGCTTACTAGCGGGGTTCACCGGGGAGCTGTTTTTT.

The chain combines TRBV6-5 with TRBJ2-5, with TRBD1 matching over 8 bases. This CDR3 region has 14 residues. Germline V gene sequence: CDR1 MNHEY, CDR2 SVGAGI. V lost 5 bases and J lost 2; bases outside the gene matches: 4. For the CDR3, the DNA is TGTGCCAGCAGTAAGACAGGGGCGCAAGAGACCCAGTACTTC. Encoded protein: CASSKTGAQETQYF.

This rearrangement joins TRBV4-2 to TRBJ2-5; D uncertain. The CDR3 extends over 14 amino acids. The V gene's germline CDR1 is LGHNA and CDR2 YNFKEQ. Deletions cut 1 base from V and 1 base from J, with 7 bases between. Written as DNA, the CDR3 is TGTGCCAGCAGCCAAGTGGATCGCCAAGAGACCCAGTACTTC. As protein: CASSQVDRQETQYF.

This chain links TRBV16 with TRBJ2-3; D gene unclear. Trimming pared 2 bases from V and 4 bases from J, leaving 13 bases between. Germline CDR1 reads KGHSY; CDR2 reads FQNENV. This CDR3 is built from 15 residues. The CDR3 here is CASSQPSGNADTQYF. The CDR3 region has the DNA TGTGCCAGCAGCCAACCCTCGGGTAACGCAGATACGCAGTATTTT.

The chain couples TRBV7-9 to TRBJ2-2; tentatively, D is TRBD2 (5 bases). Germline V lookup: CDR1 SEHNR, CDR2 FQNEAQ (reference sequence). The CDR3 is 18 amino acids. V lost 1 base and J 0 bases, leaving 15 bases between the germline ends. In nucleotides, the CDR3 is TGTGCCAGCAGCTTAGTCGAAGCGGCCCCGGCGAACACCGGGGAGCTGTTTTTT. It is translated as CASSLVEAAPANTGELFF.

The chain employs TRBV7-6 and TRBJ2-3, with D maybe TRBD1 (5 bases). V was shortened by 5 bases and J by 4 bases, with 19 bases between the two germline ends. Looked up from germline, CDR1 is SGHVS and CDR2 is FNYEAQ. The CDR3 has 16 residues. CDR3 residues: CASSLFTGRSSDTQYF. CDR3 coding DNA: TGTGCCAGCAGCCTATTCACAGGCCGAAGTTCAGATACGCAGTATTTT.

The chain recombines TRBV6-1 with TRBJ1-5; no clear D. V was cut by 2 bases and J by 0 bases, with 11 bases left in between. CDR1 and CDR2 from the germline V gene are MNHNS and SASEGT. There are 16 residues in the CDR3. The DNA for the CDR3 is TGTGCCAGCAGTGAACTCCAGGAGTTTAGCAATCAGCCCCAGCATTTT. Its protein product is CASSELQEFSNQPQHF.

V and J are TRBV21-1 and TRBJ2-7; the table's D call TRBD1 went unverified against the DNA. TRBV21-1 is a documented pseudogene. This CDR3 comprises 14 residues. In nucleotides, the CDR3 is TGTGCCAGCGCTCAACCGGGACAGGGCTACGAGCAGTACTTC. Its translation is CASAQPGQGYEQYF.

The J gene is TRBJ1-2, the V gene TRBV19, with 8 bases that match TRBD1. V trimming: 8 bases; J trimming: 4 bases; junction bases outside the gene matches: 6. This CDR3 contains 13 residues. The germline CDR1 and CDR2 sequences are LNHDA and SQIVND (reference sequence). The CDR3 DNA follows: TGTGCCAGTCGGGACAGGAATGGCTATGGCTACACCTTC. The encoded protein is CASRDRNGYGYTF.

V gene TRBV6-1 combines with J gene TRBJ1-2, with D unresolved. Trimming left V 6 bases short and J 8 bases short, with 10 bases between. Germline V CDR1 and CDR2: MNHNS, SASEGT. This CDR3 is 11 amino acids long. CDR3: CASRDGEGYTF. The CDR3 bases are TGTGCCAGCAGAGATGGGGAGGGCTACACCTTC.

This clone came up a few times. This chain joins TRBV4-1 and TRBJ2-7; D remains ambiguous. V was trimmed by 0 bases and J by 3 bases, leaving 6 bases between them. This CDR3 spans 13 amino acids. Per the germline V gene, CDR1 is MGHRA and CDR2 is YSYEKL. The chain's CDR3 is CASSQDPDYEQYF. The CDR3 bases are TGCGCCAGCAGCCAAGATCCAGACTACGAGCAGTACTTC.

J is TRBJ1-1 and V is TRBV5-1, with unresolved D. This CDR3 has 15 residues. Looked up from germline, CDR1 is SGHRS and CDR2 is YFSETQ. Between the trimmed V and J ends, which lost 3 bases and 0 bases, there was a span of 12 bases. The CDR3 coding sequence is TGCGCCAGCAGCTCCCGATGGGGTATGAACACTGAAGCTTTCTTT. Protein sequence: CASSSRWGMNTEAFF.

Here the CDR3 DNA reads TGTGCCAGCAGCCTGAACCTAGGACAGGGGGCAGGCGAGCAGTACTTC. It encodes CASSLNLGQGAGEQYF. The rearrangement joins TRBV5-5 to TRBJ2-7; 11 positions agree with TRBD1. Germline V gene lookup returns CDR1 SGHKS and CDR2 YYEKEE (reference sequence). V was pared by 4 bases and J by 6 bases, with 12 bases of the junction left unmatched. The CDR3 is 16 amino acids.

The rearrangement uses TRBV11-1 and TRBJ2-1, with 7 bases aligning to TRBD1. Germline V lookup: CDR1 SGHAT, CDR2 FQDESV (reference sequence). J gave up 0 bases and V 5 bases, and 10 bases lay outside the gene matches. The CDR3 sequence is 17 residues long. CDR3 DNA: TGTGCCAGCAGCCCGGACAGGTTGGGTAGCTCCTACAATGAGCAGTTCTTC. Amino acids: CASSPDRLGSSYNEQFF.

The chain has TRBV10-3 and TRBJ1-3, with D tentatively TRBD1 (5 bases). Deletions cut 3 bases from V and 3 bases from J, with 15 bases between. Germline CDR1 reads ENHRY; CDR2 reads SYGVKD. The CDR3 is 16 residues long. This CDR3 reads CAISDLRGASGNTIYF. DNA for the CDR3: TGTGCCATCAGTGATTTACGGGGCGCGAGTGGAAACACCATATATTTT.

The chain combines TRBV5-1 with TRBJ2-6; D could derive from TRBD1 or TRBD2 (6 bases each). CDR3 size: 17 residues. V shed 2 bases and J shed 4 bases, with 16 bases lying between them. CDR1 and CDR2 from the germline V gene are SGHRS and YFSETQ. CDR3 in DNA: TGCGCCAGCAGCTTCGAACCGGGGGCCAGGGGGGCCAACGTCCTGACTTTC. This gives the protein CASSFEPGARGANVLTF. The complete variable domain, with remaining parts taken from reference TRBV5-1 and TRBJ2-6, reads KAGVTQTPRYLIKTRGQQVTLSCSPISGHRSVSWYQQTPGQGLQFLFEYFSETQRNKGNFPGRFSGRQFSNSRSEMNVSTLELGDSALYLCASSFEPGARGANVLTFGAGSRLTVL.

The CDR3 DNA follows: TGCGCCACCGGACAGTACAATGAGCAGTTCTTC. Encoded protein: CATGQYNEQFF. V is TRBV5-1 and J is TRBJ2-1, with a possible D match to TRBD1 (6 bases). V was shortened by 9 bases and J by 4 bases, with 8 bases between the two germline ends. The CDR3 totals 11 residues. Germline-derived CDR1 and CDR2 are SGHRS and YFSETQ.

This sequence joins TRBV28 and TRBJ2-3; D possibly corresponds to TRBD1 (5 bases). In germline, CDR1 is MDHEN, CDR2 SYDVKM. This CDR3 has 16 amino acids. V lost 6 bases to trimming and J lost 5 bases, with 21 bases between them. The CDR3 reads CASSQRGRAQGDTQYF. CDR3 bases: TGTGCCAGCAGCCAAAGGGGCCGGGCACAAGGAGATACGCAGTATTTT.